This is a list of T cell receptor beta chains from one sample in a study of T cells in Graves' hyperthyroidism and ophthalmopathy. TCRdb reprocessed the multiplex PCR reads via MiXCR and lists one record per CDR3 protein. The table shows roughly 530,000 distinct CDR3 sequences, with roughly 15% occurring only once. Sequenced material: blood. The receptors come from a woman aged 18-29 years with Graves' ophthalmopathy. CDR3s include the opening cysteine and the closing phenylalanine or tryptophan. The D gene is left open where the match is weak. Clone size is given for some rows only: seen once, a few or many times, or a class if the clone is expanded.

TRBJ2-7 | - | many | TRBV11-2 | CASRATEVYEQYF | TGTGCCAGCAGGGCCACAGAAGTCTATGAGCAGTACTTC
TRBJ1-1 | TRBD1 | many | TRBV20-1 | CSALGGPGTGWDTEAFF | TGCAGTGCTCTCGGCGGTCCCGGGACAGGCTGGGACACTGAAGCTTTCTTT
TRBJ1-1 | - | many | TRBV5-5 | CASSSVGQSMNTEAFF | TGTGCCAGCAGCTCAGTAGGACAGAGCATGAACACTGAAGCTTTCTTT
TRBJ2-1 | TRBD2 | many | TRBV6-2/TRBV6-3 | CASSYQGLAGVEQFF | TGTGCCAGCAGTTACCAGGGACTAGCGGGAGTTGAGCAGTTCTTC
TRBJ1-2 | TRBD1 | few | TRBV28 | CASSRDRDGYGYTF | TGTGCCAGCAGTCGGGACAGGGACGGCTATGGCTACACCTTC
TRBJ1-2 | TRBD1 | many | TRBV12-3/TRBV12-4 | CASTLTGTGGSRFGYTF | TGTGCCAGCACCCTCACCGGGACAGGGGGCTCTAGGTTTGGCTACACCTTC
TRBJ1-6 | TRBD1 | many | TRBV3-1 | CASSQDRGNSPLHF | TGTGCCAGCAGCCAAGACAGGGGGAATTCACCCCTCCACTTT
TRBJ2-1 | - | many | TRBV6-1 | CASSPWTTPPNNEQFF | TGTGCCAGCAGTCCTTGGACCACCCCACCTAACAATGAGCAGTTCTTC
TRBJ2-2 | - | few | TRBV3-1 | CASSQEGAPGELFF | TGTGCCAGCAGCCAGGAGGGCGCGCCCGGGGAGCTGTTTTTT
TRBJ2-7 | TRBD2 | many | TRBV7-9 | CASTLAGGPGEQYF | TGTGCCAGCACTTTAGCGGGAGGGCCGGGAGAGCAGTACTTC
TRBJ1-2 | - | few | TRBV24-1 | CATSNPPFYGYTF | TGTGCCACCTCGAACCCCCCCTTCTATGGCTACACCTTC
TRBJ2-7 | - | many | TRBV20-1 | CSANLPYEQYF | TGCAGTGCTAACCTCCCCTACGAGCAGTACTTC
TRBJ2-5 | TRBD2 | many | TRBV27 | CASSYGGARGETQYF | TGTGCCAGCAGTTACGGGGGGGCCCGGGGAGAGACCCAGTACTTC
TRBJ2-5 | - | many | TRBV2 | CASSDRRTQETQYF | TGTGCCAGCAGTGACAGGAGGACCCAAGAGACCCAGTACTTC
TRBJ1-1 | - | - | TRBV5-1 | CASSRGEAEAFF | TGCGCCAGCAGCCGAGGGGAGGCTGAAGCTTTCTTT
TRBJ1-1 | - | - | TRBV20-1 | CSASPKGIANRAFF | TGCAGTGCTAGCCCGAAGGGGATAGCAAATAGAGCTTTCTTT
TRBJ1-5 | - | - | TRBV12-3/TRBV12-4 | CASSFFTSGSTDTQHF | TGTGCCAGCAGTTTCTTCACTAGCGGAAGCACAGATACGCAGCATTTT
TRBJ1-2 | - | few | TRBV7-2 | CASSPGGGEGYTF | TGTGCCAGCAGCCCCGGAGGGGGGGAAGGCTACACCTTC
TRBJ2-1 | TRBD2 | - | TRBV30 | CAWGLVSYNEQFF | TGTGCCTGGGGACTAGTCTCCTACAATGAGCAGTTCTTC
TRBJ1-2 | - | few | TRBV5-4 | CASSLYSGGYTF | TGTGCCAGCAGCTTGTACTCGGGCGGCTACACCTTC
TRBJ2-3 | TRBD2 | many | TRBV3-1 | CASQQRELGTDTQYF | TGTGCCAGCCAGCAGCGGGAGTTGGGCACAGATACGCAGTATTTT
TRBJ1-4 | TRBD1 | - | TRBV10-3 | CAISEPGQGNEKLFF | TGTGCCATCAGTGAGCCGGGACAGGGGAATGAAAAACTGTTTTTT
TRBJ2-3 | TRBD2 | many | TRBV6-1 | CASSEGSSGRGADTQYF | TGTGCCAGCAGTGAAGGGTCTAGCGGGAGAGGGGCAGATACGCAGTATTTT
TRBJ1-1 | - | many | TRBV5-1 | CASSLNSQNTEAFF | TGCGCCAGCAGCTTGAACAGTCAGAACACTGAAGCTTTCTTT
TRBJ2-5 | TRBD2 | - | TRBV7-9 | CASSLNERGVETQYF | TGTGCCAGCAGCTTAAATGAGCGGGGGGTAGAGACCCAGTACTTC
TRBJ2-7 | TRBD1 | few | TRBV4-1 | CASSQPVGQGIYEQYF | TGCGCCAGCAGCCAACCCGTGGGACAGGGAATTTACGAGCAGTACTTC
TRBJ2-5 | - | few | TRBV7-6 | CASSPLGEATTQYF | TGTGCCAGCAGCCCCCTCGGGGAGGCTACGACCCAGTACTTC